A single sample is the source of the 9 T cell receptor beta chains below, sequenced in a study of T cell clones after liver transplantation. Sequencing used immunoSEQ multiplex PCR; TCRdb keeps in-frame clones, though not all of them. Of more than 75,000 clones in the sample, around four fifths were seen once. Sequences were derived from CD4+ T cells from blood, sampled 45 to 46 months after liver transplant. The receptors here all came from a human patient who received a liver transplant. A subset of T cells may come from the graft donor.

The chain joins TRBV7-2 to TRBJ2-3; 12 bases match TRBD2. The CDR3 length is 16 residues. Germline lookup yields CDR1 SGHTA and CDR2 FQGNSA. Losses at the gene ends were 1 base for V and 5 bases for J; bases not matched to a gene: 4. The CDR3 sequence is CASSLGPSGRGDTQYF. The CDR3 nucleotides read TGTGCCAGCAGCTTAGGCCCTAGCGGGAGGGGAGATACGCAGTATTTT.

The chain carries TRBV7-6 and TRBJ2-3; 9 bases agree with TRBD1. The CDR3 extends over 15 amino acids. Per germline, CDR1 SGHVS and CDR2 FNYEAQ. Trimming took 5 bases from V and 1 from J; bases not matched to a gene: 4. The DNA for the CDR3 is TGTGCCAGCAGCCCACGGACAGGGGGCACAGATACGCAGTATTTT. Translating gives CASSPRTGGTDTQYF.

This clone occurred once. V and J are TRBV10-2 and TRBJ2-2; TRBD2 matches 10 bases. The CDR3 is 14 residues long. The germline CDR1 and CDR2 sequences are WSHSY and SAAADI. Trimming took 4 bases from V and 6 from J; bases not matched to a gene: 2. CDR3 nucleotides: TGCGCCAGCAGTGCGAGCGGGAGGGCCGGGGAGCTGTTTTTT. As protein: CASSASGRAGELFF.

J is TRBJ1-5 and V is TRBV4-1; D is uncertain. V was pared by 3 bases and J by 6 bases, with 9 bases between. Germline V gene sequence: CDR1 MGHRA, CDR2 YSYEKL. There are 13 residues in the CDR3. CDR3 DNA: TGCGCCAGCAGCCAGAGGGAGAGTCAGCCCCAGCATTTT. Translated, it gives CASSQRESQPQHF.

The table lists this clone with a few counts. The chain uses TRBV4-1 and TRBJ1-1; tentative D call: TRBD1 (6 bases). Germline assignment: CDR1 MGHRA and CDR2 YSYEKL. This CDR3 region has 14 residues. V was trimmed by 6 bases and J by 4 bases, leaving 15 bases between them. CDR3 sequence (DNA): TGCGCCAGCAGGCCTTACAGGGAGGCCACTGAAGCTTTCTTT. Translation: CASRPYREATEAFF.

The chain combines TRBV27 with TRBJ1-2; TRBD1 might be the D (5 bases). This CDR3 has 12 amino acids. Germline CDR1 reads MNHEY; CDR2 reads SMNVEV (reference sequence). The V end was cut by 8 bases, the J end by 8 bases, with 15 bases between. DNA for the CDR3: TGTGCCAGCCGCCCCTTGCAGGGAGGCTACACCTTC. Its translation: CASRPLQGGYTF.

CDR3 in amino acids: CASSVGRTGMGTEAFF. The CDR3 nucleotides are TGTGCCAGCAGCGTAGGGAGGACGGGAATGGGGACTGAAGCTTTCTTT. This chain links TRBV9 with TRBJ1-1, with D unclear. Between the trimmed V and J ends, which lost 0 bases and 5 bases, there was a span of 17 bases. The V gene's germline CDR1 is SGDLS and CDR2 YYNGEE. The CDR3 length is 16 residues.

This chain connects TRBV5-1 to TRBJ2-5; D is ambiguous. V lost 1 base and J lost 1, with 8 bases in between. Germline V gene data show CDR1 as SGHRS and CDR2 as YFSETQ. The CDR3 runs to 14 residues. CDR3 residues: CASSLRDRQETQYF. The CDR3 bases are TGCGCCAGCAGCTTGAGGGATCGCCAAGAGACCCAGTACTTC.

V gene TRBV28 combines with J gene TRBJ2-3; TRBD1 aligns across 7 bases. CDR3 length: 17 amino acids. Germline values: CDR1 MDHEN, CDR2 SYDVKM. The V and J ends lost 5 bases and 6 bases, in that order; junction bases with no gene match: 17. The CDR3: CASSELGDRDSSDTQYF. The CDR3 region has the DNA TGTGCCAGCAGTGAGCTAGGAGACAGGGATTCGTCCGATACGCAGTATTTT.